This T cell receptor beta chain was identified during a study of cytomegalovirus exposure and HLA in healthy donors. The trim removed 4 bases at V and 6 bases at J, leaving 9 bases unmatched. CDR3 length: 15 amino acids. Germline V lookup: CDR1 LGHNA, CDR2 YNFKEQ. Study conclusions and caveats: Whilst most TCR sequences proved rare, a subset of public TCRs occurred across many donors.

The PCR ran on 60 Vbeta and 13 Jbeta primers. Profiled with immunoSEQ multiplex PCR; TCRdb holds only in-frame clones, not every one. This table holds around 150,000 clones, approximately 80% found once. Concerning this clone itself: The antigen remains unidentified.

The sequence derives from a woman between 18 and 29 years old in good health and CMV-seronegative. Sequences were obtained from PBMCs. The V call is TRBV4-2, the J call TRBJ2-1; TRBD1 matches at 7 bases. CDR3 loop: CASSPKNRGSNEQFF. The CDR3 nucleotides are TGTGCCAGCAGCCCCAAAAACAGGGGAAGCAATGAGCAGTTCTTC.